Below are 6 T cell receptor beta chains sequenced from a single sample in a study of T-cell memory formation after mild COVID-19. A single record per CDR3 protein comes from TCRdb applying MiXCR to the 5' RACE reads. The sample lists a few hundred thousand distinct CDR3 sequences; 16% were seen once. Sequenced material: PBMCs or a T cell subset sorted from them (not recorded which). The receptor source for this set is a man aged 18 to 30 who had mild COVID-19 (a few samples of this study predate the infection). Cell type and time point are not known.

This clonotype has just a few counts. The rearrangement links TRBV2 to TRBJ1-2; TRBD1 matches at 9 bases. The CDR3 is 14 residues long. With 6 bases clipped from V and 5 bases from J, the junction kept 7 bases outside the gene matches. The germline V gene encodes CDR1 SNHLY and CDR2 FYNNEI. The CDR3: CASSTGTGTYGYTF. CDR3 bases: TGTGCCAGCAGCACCGGGACAGGGACATATGGCTACACCTTC.

Only a few counts were recorded for this clonotype. The chain combines TRBV5-1 with TRBJ2-5; no clear D. V lost 4 bases and J lost 5, with 24 bases in between. CDR3 length: 17 amino acids. Germline V gene lookup returns CDR1 SGHRS and CDR2 YFSETQ. CDR3 in DNA: TGCGCCAGCAGCCAGTCCACCATCAACTCCTTGGGGGAGACCCAGTACTTC. Its protein product is CASSQSTINSLGETQYF.

The CDR3 DNA sequence: TGCGCCAGCCGACAGGGGGTTAACAATTCACCCCTCCACTTT. Translated: CASRQGVNNSPLHF. The gene calls are TRBV5-1 and TRBJ1-6; the match to TRBD1 covers 9 bases. The CDR3 totals 14 residues. Germline CDR1 is SGHRS and CDR2 is YFSETQ. Trimming removed 7 bases from V and 7 bases from J; junction bases left unmatched: 6.

V usage is TRBV7-6 and J usage is TRBJ2-5; no reliable D call. Germline assignment: CDR1 SGHVS and CDR2 FNYEAQ. V shed 5 bases and J shed 2 bases, with 9 bases lying between them. CDR3 length: 13 residues. CDR3 DNA sequence: TGTGCCAGCAGCCGCGCTTTTCAAGAGACCCAGTACTTC. Its protein product is CASSRAFQETQYF.

V is TRBV10-3 and J is TRBJ2-1, with D maybe TRBD1 (5 bases). Trimming cost V 6 bases and J 10 bases, with 10 bases left between them. Germline CDR1 reads ENHRY; CDR2 reads SYGVKD. This CDR3 has 11 amino acids. The CDR3 nucleotides are TGTGCCATCAGCCAGGGTGACGAGCAGTTCTTC. Protein product: CAISQGDEQFF.

This clonotype showed up just a few times. This chain uses TRBV27 with TRBJ2-1, with D possibly matching TRBD1 (6 bases). CDR1 MNHEY and CDR2 SMNVEV come from the germline V gene (reference sequence). V lost 5 bases and J 10 bases, leaving 21 bases between the germline ends. The length of the CDR3 is 15 residues. CDR3 DNA sequence: TGTGCCAGCAGTCCCTCGGCAGGGGTTGGAGGCGAGCAGTTCTTC. Translation: CASSPSAGVGGEQFF.